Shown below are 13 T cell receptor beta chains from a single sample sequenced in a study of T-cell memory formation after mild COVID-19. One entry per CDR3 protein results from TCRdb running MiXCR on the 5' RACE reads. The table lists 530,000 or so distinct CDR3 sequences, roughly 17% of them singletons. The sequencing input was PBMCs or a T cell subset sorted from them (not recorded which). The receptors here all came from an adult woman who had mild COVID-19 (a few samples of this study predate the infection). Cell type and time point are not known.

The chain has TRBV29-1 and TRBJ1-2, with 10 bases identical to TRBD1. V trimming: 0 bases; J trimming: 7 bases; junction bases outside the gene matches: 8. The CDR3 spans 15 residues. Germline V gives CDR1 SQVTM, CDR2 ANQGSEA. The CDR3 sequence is CSVEESDRGASGYTF. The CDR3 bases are TGCAGCGTTGAAGAATCGGACAGGGGGGCATCTGGCTACACCTTC.

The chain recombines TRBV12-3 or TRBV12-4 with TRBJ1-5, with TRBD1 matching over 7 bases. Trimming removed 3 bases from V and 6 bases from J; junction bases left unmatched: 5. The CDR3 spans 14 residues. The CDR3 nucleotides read TGTGCCAGCAGTTTGACAGGGTTAAGTCAGCCCCAGCATTTT. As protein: CASSLTGLSQPQHF.

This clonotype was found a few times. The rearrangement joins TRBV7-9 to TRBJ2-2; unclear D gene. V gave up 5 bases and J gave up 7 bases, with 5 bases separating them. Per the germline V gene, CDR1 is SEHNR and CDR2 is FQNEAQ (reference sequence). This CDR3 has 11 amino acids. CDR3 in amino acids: CASSRSGELFF. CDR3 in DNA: TGTGCCAGCAGCCGTAGCGGGGAGCTGTTTTTT. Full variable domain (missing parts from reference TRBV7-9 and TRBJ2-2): DTGVSQNPRHKITKRGQNVTFRCDPISEHNRLYWYRQTLGQGPEFLTYFQNEAQLEKSRLLSDRFSAERPKGSFSTLEIQRTEQGDSAMYLCASSRSGELFFGEGSRLTVL.

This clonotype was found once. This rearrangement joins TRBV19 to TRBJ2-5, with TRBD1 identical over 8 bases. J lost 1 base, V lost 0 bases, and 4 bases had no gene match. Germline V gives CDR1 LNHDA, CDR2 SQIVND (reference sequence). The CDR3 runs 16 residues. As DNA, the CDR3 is TGTGCCAGTAGTATAGATTTTGGACAGGGCCAAGAGACCCAGTACTTC. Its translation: CASSIDFGQGQETQYF.

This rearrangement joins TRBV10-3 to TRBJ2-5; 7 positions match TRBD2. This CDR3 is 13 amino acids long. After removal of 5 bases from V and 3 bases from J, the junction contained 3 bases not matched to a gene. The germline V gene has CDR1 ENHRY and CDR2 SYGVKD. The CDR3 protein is CAISRLAEETQYF. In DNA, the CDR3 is TGTGCCATCAGTCGACTAGCTGAAGAGACCCAGTACTTC.

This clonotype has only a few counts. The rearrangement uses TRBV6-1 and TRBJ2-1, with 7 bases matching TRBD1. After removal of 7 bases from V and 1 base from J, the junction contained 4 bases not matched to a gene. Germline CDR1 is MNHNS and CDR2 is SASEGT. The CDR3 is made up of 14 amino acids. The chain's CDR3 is CASNPGQSYNEQFF. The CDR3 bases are TGTGCCAGCAACCCGGGACAGTCCTACAATGAGCAGTTCTTC.

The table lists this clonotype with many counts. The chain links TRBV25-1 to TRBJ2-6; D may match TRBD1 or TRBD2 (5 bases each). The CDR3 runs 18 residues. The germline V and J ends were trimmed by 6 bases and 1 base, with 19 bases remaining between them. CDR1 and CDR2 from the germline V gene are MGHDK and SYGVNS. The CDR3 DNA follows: TGTGCCAGCAGCGCCCCTGTTAGTGGGGGTTCTGGGGCCAACGTCCTGACTTTC. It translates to CASSAPVSGGSGANVLTF.

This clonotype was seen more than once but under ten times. The CDR3 sequence: CASSHDRSGYNEQFF. In DNA, the CDR3 is TGTGCCAGCAGCCACGATCGATCCGGTTACAATGAGCAGTTCTTC. This chain joins TRBV7-6 and TRBJ2-1; D unresolved. V lost 5 bases to trimming and J lost 4 bases, with 15 bases between them. There are 15 residues in the CDR3. Germline V CDR1 and CDR2: SGHVS, FNYEAQ.

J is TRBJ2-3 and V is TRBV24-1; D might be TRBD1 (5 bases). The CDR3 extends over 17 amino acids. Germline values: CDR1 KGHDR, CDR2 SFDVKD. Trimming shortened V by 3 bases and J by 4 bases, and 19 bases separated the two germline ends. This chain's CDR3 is CATSDDTATRGPDTQYF. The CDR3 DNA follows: TGTGCCACCAGTGATGATACGGCCACAAGGGGCCCAGATACGCAGTATTTT.

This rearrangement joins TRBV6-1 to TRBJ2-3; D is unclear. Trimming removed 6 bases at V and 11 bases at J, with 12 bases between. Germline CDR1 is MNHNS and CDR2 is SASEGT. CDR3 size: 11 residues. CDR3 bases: TGTGCCAGCAGGGCCCATGAGAAGCAGTATTTT. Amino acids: CASRAHEKQYF.

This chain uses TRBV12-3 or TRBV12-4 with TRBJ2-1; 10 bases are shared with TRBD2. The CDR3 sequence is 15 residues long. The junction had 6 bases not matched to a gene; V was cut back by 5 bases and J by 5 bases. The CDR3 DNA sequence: TGTGCCAGCAGTCCTTGGACTAGCGGAGACAATGAGCAGTTCTTC. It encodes CASSPWTSGDNEQFF.

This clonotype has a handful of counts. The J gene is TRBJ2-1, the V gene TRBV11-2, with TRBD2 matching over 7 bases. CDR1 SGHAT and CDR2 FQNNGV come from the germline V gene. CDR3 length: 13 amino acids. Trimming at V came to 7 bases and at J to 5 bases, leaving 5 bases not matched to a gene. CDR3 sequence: CASIGGVHNEQFF. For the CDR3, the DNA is TGTGCCAGCATTGGGGGGGTCCACAATGAGCAGTTCTTC. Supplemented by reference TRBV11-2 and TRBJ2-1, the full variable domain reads EAGVAQSPRYKIIEKRQSVAFWCNPISGHATLYWYQQILGQGPKLLIQFQNNGVVDDSQLPKDRFSAERLKGVDSTLKIQPAKLEDSAVYLCASIGGVHNEQFFGPGTRLTVL.

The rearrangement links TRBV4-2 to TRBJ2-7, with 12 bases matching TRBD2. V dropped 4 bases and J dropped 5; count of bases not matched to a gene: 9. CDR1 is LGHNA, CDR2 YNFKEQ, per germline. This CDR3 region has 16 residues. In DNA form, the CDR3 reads TGTGCCAGCAGCCGAGGTACTAGCGGGAGGTCACACGAGCAGTACTTC. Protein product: CASSRGTSGRSHEQYF.